This T cell receptor beta chain was recorded in a study of T cell responses to AZD1222 COVID-19 vaccine. Study-level findings and limits: Seropositive status at baseline applied to only five or six AZD1222 recipients. Donors were chiefly white British, with a greater number of females, and clonal diversity was perhaps underestimated. Spike-spanning, vaccine-associated CD4 TCRs were dominant at 160-218 and 743-854.

Remarks on this clone: Its cognate antigen is unknown.

Trimming cost V 4 bases and J 5 bases, with 18 bases left between them. Germline-derived CDR1 and CDR2 are SGDLS and YYNGEE. This CDR3 contains 16 residues. The method was immunoSEQ multiplex PCR; TCRdb's version includes in-frame clones alone and lacks a portion of them. The sample consists of around 150,000 clones, about nine tenths of them appearing once. The source of this sequence is an adult in good health. V gene TRBV9 combines with J gene TRBJ2-2, with TRBD2 as a possible D gene (5 bases). The sequences come from peripheral blood, collected on day 0 of MenACWY control vaccination. Here the CDR3 reads CASSIRFREGTGELFF. The CDR3, as DNA: TGTGCCAGCAGCATACGCTTCCGGGAAGGAACCGGGGAGCTGTTTTTT.